This entry concerns a single TCR beta chain. The antigen this receptor binds is unknown. No per-base quality is available; no much larger clone lies one base away. This specimen's treatment or condition label, per the study, means: roughly 11-day PBMC culture with coronavirus spike peptide pools or control peptides (ViraFEST assay). The study used the ViraFEST assay, which expanded antigen-specific T cells with peptide pools and then identified expanded clonotypes by TCR sequencing. The positive SARS-CoV-2 PCR tests of the convalescent patients were dated from March to December 2020, before the Alpha, Beta and Delta variants emerged in the United States. Each well held around 2 million PBMCs cultured with 9 to 10 ug/ml peptide pools in IMDM containing around 5% human AB serum and roughly 10 IU/ml IL-2. Half of the culture medium was replaced with fresh IL-2-containing medium on days 3 and 7. Once the cells had been in culture for around ten days, the EasySep CD4+ T cell isolation kit was used to isolate CD4+ T cells by negative selection. Ficoll-Paque Plus gradient centrifugation was used to isolate PBMCs from whole blood, and the isolated PBMCs were then either used fresh or cryopreserved at -140C. Each culture condition was generally run in triplicate wells.

To prepare the library, PCR was applied. DNA from cultured CD4+ T cells was subjected to TCR sequencing with the Oncomine TCR Beta short-read assay at the Johns Hopkins FTIC core. Genomic DNA was extracted from the cultured CD4+ T cells with the QIAamp micro DNA kit. The Oncomine TCR Beta libraries from cultured CD4+ T cells were pooled using unique dual indexes and then sequenced on an Illumina iSeq 100. In the paper's pipeline: Non-productive sequences were removed, and CDR3s that did not start with C, did not end with F or W, or were shorter than 7 amino acids were discarded. The MANAFEST web application identified antigen-specific clonotypes by comparing peptide-stimulated wells against reference wells and other culture wells. Positive clones required FDR below 0.05, an odds ratio above 5, and productive frequency above 0.1% in at least two of three replicate wells. Clonotypes that were significantly expanded in both SARS-CoV-2 spike wells and at least one common cold coronavirus spike condition were defined as cross-reactive. Levenshtein distances (stringdist) and unrooted phylogenetic trees (ape) in R version 3.6.1 were used to assess CDR3 homology. Using fastp at Q25 and MiXCR, TCRdb reprocessed the public reads and kept productive beta chains. A single entry per CDR3 protein holds the most common genes and DNA from its merged rows. It is TCRdb's table, rather than the study itself, that gives the V and J calls and clone size. The sample includes 17,000 or so distinct CDR3 sequences, with around two fifths observed a single time. Of the sample, 4.5% to 6% falls within the top ten clones.

CDR3 length: 14 amino acids, cysteine to phenylalanine. The retained sequence is limited to the CDR3, 42 bases, with the frame set at the first base. The germline V gene (reference sequence) yields SEHNR for CDR1 and FQNEAQ for CDR2. V sheds 7 bases and J sheds 7 bases, leaving 19 bases between their ends. This sample was taken from a study of vaccination and CD4 T cells after COVID-19 (dated by TCRdb to 2022 to 2024). Background on the whole study: SARS-CoV-2 positivity had been established in the convalescent patients by nasal swab PCR, and mild disease was recorded in under ten of these patients and severe disease in one. Post-COVID blood samples were collected from convalescent patients a median of approximately 100 days after diagnosis, with a range of roughly 30 to 170 days. Six males and four females were included in the convalescent cohort, with two Hispanic individuals, seven Caucasians, two Asians and one multiracial person represented. In nine to eleven COVID-19 convalescent patients and a handful of infection-naive healthy vaccine recipients, researchers compared the spike-specific CD4+ TCR repertoire from before mRNA vaccination with the repertoire from after. As controls, cultures received a CEFX viral epitope pool (the positive control), an HIV-1 Nef peptide pool (the negative control), or no peptide at all. Post-vaccine blood samples were obtained a median of around 67 days after the second vaccine dose, with a range of about 13 to 241 days. For stimulating the cultures, overlapping spike peptide pools were used, derived from SARS-CoV-2 as well as from the common cold coronaviruses HCoV-NL63, HCoV-OC43 and HCoV-229E. Each participant got two doses of either the Pfizer-BioNTech BNT162b2 vaccine (n=8) or the Moderna mRNA-1273 vaccine (n=2).

Study-wide findings and limitations: The number of convalescent patients in the study was relatively small, and the study did not examine early timepoints following natural infection. Nearly all vaccine-specific clones in convalescent patients (304 of 307) were mono-reactive for SARS-CoV-2 spike rather than cross-reactive with common cold coronaviruses. Although the median number of SARS-CoV-2-reactive clonotypes went up from roughly 22 after infection to 35 to 40 after vaccination, the increase was not significant. In convalescent patients, a median around 83% of post-vaccine SARS-CoV-2-reactive clones were detected only after vaccination, and vaccine-specific priming was suggested by this finding.

The rearranged segments are TRBV7-9 and TRBJ1-2, with no confidently assigned D gene. The sample here was CD4+ T cells from blood, cultured in vitro, taken before SARS-CoV-2 vaccination. This sequence originates from a human donor who had recovered from COVID-19. The CDR3 amino acid sequence is: CASTPAQDRVGYTF. The nucleotide sequence reads as follows: TGTGCCAGCACCCCCGCCCAGGATCGGGTTGGCTACACCTTC.